This TCR beta chain was identified in a study of T cells in localized non-small cell lung cancer. Profiling relied on immunoSEQ multiplex PCR, and the TCRdb table lists in-frame clones only, not all of them. The data hold 70,000 to 80,000 clones, with more than 75% observed a single time. Study-level results: One tumor region alone was sequenced, and heterogeneity therefore remains possible. Adjacent lung held a median around 58 of the top 100 tumor clones.

As for this clone: What it binds is unknown.

The source is a woman aged 35-75 years with stage I squamous cell lung carcinoma. Source: peripheral blood, taken before any cancer treatment.

The CDR3 loop reads CASSLGQQETQYF. The CDR3 bases are TGTGCCAGCAGCTTGGGACAGCAAGAGACCCAGTACTTC. V gene TRBV5-4 combines with J gene TRBJ2-5, with D maybe TRBD1 (5 bases). Germline V CDR1 and CDR2: SGHNT, YYREEE (reference sequence). CDR3 size: 13 residues. Trimming cost V 0 bases and J 2 bases, with 5 bases left between them.